This T cell receptor (beta chain) emerged from a study of post-analysis software for immune sequencing data. The wider study: Disease trajectories encompassed relapsing-remitting, secondary progressive and progressive-relapsing multiple sclerosis.

Comments on this clonotype: Its cognate antigen is unknown.

Germline-derived CDR1 and CDR2 are SQVTM and ANQGSEA. The V end was cut by 2 bases, the J end by 8 bases, with 15 bases between. This CDR3 is 13 amino acids long. Overall study results and limits: Samples prepared in the same batch strongly co-clustered by F measure. There were five TRBV segments more frequent in patients than controls, and TRBV5-6, TRBV5-1 and TRBV20-1 were among them. Diversity measured as normalized Chao1 was significantly lower in multiple sclerosis patients than in controls.

Unique molecular identifiers had been added to the TCR beta cDNA libraries. T cells numbering about 0.85 to 10 million gave rise to 500,000 or so cDNA molecules. MiXCR, run by TCRdb on the PCR reads, gives a single entry per CDR3 protein. The sample yields fewer than 700,000 distinct CDR3 sequences, around 47% seen once. Sequences were obtained from blood. The source is a girl aged 10-17 years with multiple sclerosis. This chain connects TRBV29-1 to TRBJ1-2; D not certain. CDR3 nucleotide sequence: TGCAGCGTTGAAATACCCAGTTCGGAAGGCTACACCTTC. Protein: CSVEIPSSEGYTF.